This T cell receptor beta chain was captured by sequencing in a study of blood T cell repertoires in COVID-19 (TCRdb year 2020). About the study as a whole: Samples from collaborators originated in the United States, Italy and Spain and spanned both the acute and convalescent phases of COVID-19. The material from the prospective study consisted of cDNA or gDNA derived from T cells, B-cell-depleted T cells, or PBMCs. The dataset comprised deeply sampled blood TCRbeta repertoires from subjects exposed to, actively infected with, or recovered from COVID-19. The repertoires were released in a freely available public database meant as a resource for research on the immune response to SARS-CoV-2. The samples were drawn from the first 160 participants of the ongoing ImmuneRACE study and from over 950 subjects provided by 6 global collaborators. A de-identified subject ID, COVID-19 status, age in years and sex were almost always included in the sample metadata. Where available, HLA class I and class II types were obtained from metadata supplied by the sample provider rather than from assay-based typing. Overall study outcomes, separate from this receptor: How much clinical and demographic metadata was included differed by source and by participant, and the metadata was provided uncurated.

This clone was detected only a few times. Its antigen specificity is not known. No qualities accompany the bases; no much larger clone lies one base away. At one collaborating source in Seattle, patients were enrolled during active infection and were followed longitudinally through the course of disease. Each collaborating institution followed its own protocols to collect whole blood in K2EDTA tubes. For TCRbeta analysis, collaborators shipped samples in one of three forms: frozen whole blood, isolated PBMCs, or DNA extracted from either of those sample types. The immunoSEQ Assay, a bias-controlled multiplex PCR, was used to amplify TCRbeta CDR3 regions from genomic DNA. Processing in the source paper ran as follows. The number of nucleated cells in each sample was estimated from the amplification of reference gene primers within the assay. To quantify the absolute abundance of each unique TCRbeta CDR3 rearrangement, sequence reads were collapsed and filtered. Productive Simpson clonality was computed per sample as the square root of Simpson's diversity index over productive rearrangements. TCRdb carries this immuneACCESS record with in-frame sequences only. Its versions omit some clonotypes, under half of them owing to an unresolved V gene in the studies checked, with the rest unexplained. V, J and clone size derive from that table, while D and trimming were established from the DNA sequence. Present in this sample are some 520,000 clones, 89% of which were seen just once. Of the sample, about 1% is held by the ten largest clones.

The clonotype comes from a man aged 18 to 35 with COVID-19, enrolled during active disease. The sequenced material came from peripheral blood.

The base sequence is TGTGCCAGCAGTGAGGCAGGGTGGAACCAGCCCCAGCATTTT. Its translation is CASSEAGWNQPQHF. Recombination connected TRBV6-1 to TRBJ1-5; the D segment could be TRBD1, given 5 matching bases. The cysteine opens and the phenylalanine closes a CDR3 of 14 amino acids. Kept here is only the CDR3 DNA, which spans 42 bases and is read in frame from base 1. V is clipped by 3 bases and J by 7 bases, and the sequence between their germline boundaries is 13 bases long. From a lookup of the germline V gene, CDR1 and CDR2 are MNHNS and SASEGT.